One and the same sample provided the 27 T cell receptor beta chains below, sequenced in a study of T-cell reconstitution after alpha-beta-depleted transplantation in children. It was with unique molecular identifiers that the TCRbeta library was prepared. TCRdb reanalysed the PCR reads using MiXCR and keeps one entry per CDR3 protein. The sample yields around 530,000 distinct CDR3 sequences, roughly 33% seen once. The input for sequencing was PBMCs from the stem cell graft donor, taken from the stem cell graft. The receptors were sampled from a human donor who donated a stem cell graft to a child with aplastic anemia.

This chain links TRBV18 with TRBJ2-7; D remains ambiguous. The CDR3 is made up of 11 amino acids. With 3 bases removed from V and 6 bases from J, the gap between germline ends came to 6 bases. CDR1 and CDR2 from the germline V gene are KGHSH and LQKENI. CDR3 DNA sequence: TGTGCCAGCTCACCTAGTACCGAGCAGTACTTC. Translated: CASSPSTEQYF.

The gene calls are TRBV12-3 or TRBV12-4 and TRBJ2-7, with a tentative D call TRBD2 (6 bases). This CDR3 region has 13 residues. The V and J ends lost 3 bases and 3 bases respectively, with 9 bases between them. The CDR3 DNA follows: TGTGCCAGCAGTTTCTTAGCGGACTACGAGCAGTACTTC. The encoded protein is CASSFLADYEQYF.

This clonotype has more than one count but fewer than ten. The rearrangement joins TRBV6-2 or TRBV6-3 to TRBJ1-5; the match to TRBD1 covers 9 bases. The V and J ends lost 1 base and 2 bases, in that order; junction bases with no gene match: 6. Germline CDR1 and CDR2: MNHEY and SVGEGT. The CDR3 totals 17 residues. As DNA, the CDR3 is TGTGCCAGCAGTTACTTTCGGACAGGGGTGGGCAATCAGCCCCAGCATTTT. Translation gives CASSYFRTGVGNQPQHF.

This clonotype turned up a few times. This chain connects TRBV7-9 to TRBJ1-1; 9 bases agree with TRBD1. J lost 2 bases, V lost 6 bases, and 7 bases had no gene match. Germline values: CDR1 SEHNR, CDR2 FQNEAQ (reference sequence). The CDR3 consists of 15 residues. CDR3 nucleotide sequence: TGTGCCAGCAGAGAACAGGGGGCCGCTAACACTGAAGCTTTCTTT. It is translated as CASREQGAANTEAFF. The whole variable domain, remainder taken from reference TRBV7-9 and TRBJ1-1, is DTGVSQNPRHKITKRGQNVTFRCDPISEHNRLYWYRQTLGQGPEFLTYFQNEAQLEKSRLLSDRFSAERPKGSFSTLEIQRTEQGDSAMYLCASREQGAANTEAFFGQGTRLTVV.

This chain connects TRBV4-3 to TRBJ2-7; 7 bases are shared with TRBD1. Germline loops: CDR1 LGHNA, CDR2 YSLEER. Unmatched junction bases numbered 4, after V lost 0 bases and J lost 2 bases. The CDR3 totals 15 residues. CDR3 DNA sequence: TGCGCCAGCAGCCAAGATTCCGACAGGGCCTACGAGCAGTACTTC. Amino acid sequence: CASSQDSDRAYEQYF.

The gene calls are TRBV20-1 and TRBJ2-7; unclear D gene. The CDR3 is 14 residues long. The germline V gene encodes CDR1 DFQATT and CDR2 SNEGSKA (reference sequence). V was shortened by 6 bases and J by 3 bases, with 18 bases between the two germline ends. The CDR3 sequence is CSANNAALNYEQYF. The CDR3 DNA reads TGCAGTGCCAACAATGCGGCGTTAAACTACGAGCAGTACTTC.

The gene calls are TRBV20-1 and TRBJ2-1; possibly TRBD1 for D (5 bases). This CDR3 has 12 residues. V was shortened by 6 bases and J by 5 bases, with 11 bases between the two germline ends. Germline V CDR1 and CDR2: DFQATT, SNEGSKA (reference sequence). As DNA, the CDR3 is TGCAGTGCCCCTAGGACAAACAATGAGCAGTTCTTC. Translated: CSAPRTNNEQFF.

The rearrangement joins TRBV28 to TRBJ2-1, with TRBD2 matching 16 bases. Germline V gene data show CDR1 as MDHEN and CDR2 as SYDVKM. The junction had 10 bases not matched to a gene; V was cut back by 7 bases and J by 7 bases. This CDR3 spans 17 amino acids. The CDR3 reads CASTSRAGLAGGNEQFF. The CDR3 coding sequence is TGTGCCAGCACATCCCGAGCGGGACTAGCGGGAGGGAATGAGCAGTTCTTC. Using reference TRBV28 and TRBJ2-1 for the parts outside the CDR3, the full variable domain is DVKVTQSSRYLVKRTGEKVFLECVQDMDHENMFWYRQDPGLGLRLIYFSYDVKMKEKGDIPEGYSVSREKKERFSLILESASTNQTSMYLCASTSRAGLAGGNEQFFGPGTRLTVL.

The rearrangement uses TRBV11-2 and TRBJ2-2, with TRBD2 matching 8 bases. With V trimmed by 0 bases and J by 2 bases, 5 bases remained unmatched. In germline, CDR1 is SGHAT, CDR2 FQNNGV. This CDR3 has 17 residues. The chain's CDR3 is CASSLDPGGVNTGELFF. The DNA of the CDR3 is TGTGCCAGCAGCTTAGATCCGGGAGGGGTTAACACCGGGGAGCTGTTTTTT.

The gene calls are TRBV11-2 and TRBJ2-1, with TRBD2 identical over 12 bases. J lost 6 bases, V lost 0 bases, and 3 bases had no gene match. Germline CDR1 and CDR2: SGHAT and FQNNGV. The CDR3 spans 16 residues. The CDR3 protein is CASSLDGTSGFNEQFF. The CDR3 bases are TGTGCCAGCAGCTTAGATGGGACTAGCGGGTTCAATGAGCAGTTCTTC. Full variable domain (rest looked up from reference TRBV11-2 and TRBJ2-1): EAGVAQSPRYKIIEKRQSVAFWCNPISGHATLYWYQQILGQGPKLLIQFQNNGVVDDSQLPKDRFSAERLKGVDSTLKIQPAKLEDSAVYLCASSLDGTSGFNEQFFGPGTRLTVL.

The V and J genes are TRBV12-3 or TRBV12-4 and TRBJ2-1; 10 nucleotides agree with TRBD2. The CDR3 covers 15 residues. V gave up 2 bases and J gave up 7 bases; unmatched junction bases: 5. The chain's CDR3 is CASSLRAGGLNEQFF. CDR3 nucleotide sequence: TGTGCCAGCAGTTTACGAGCGGGAGGGCTGAATGAGCAGTTCTTC.

J is TRBJ2-3 and V is TRBV18; no definite D call. CDR3 length equals 16 residues. With 2 bases removed from V and 0 bases from J, the gap between germline ends came to 12 bases. CDR1 is KGHSH, CDR2 LQKENI, per germline. The DNA for the CDR3 is TGTGCCAGCTCACCAATCTATTCTTCTAGCACAGATACGCAGTATTTT. This translates into CASSPIYSSSTDTQYF.

This chain joins TRBV24-1 and TRBJ2-1; D gene ambiguous. The CDR3 sequence is 11 residues long. Germline-derived CDR1 and CDR2 are KGHDR and SFDVKD. Deletions cut 1 base from V and 10 bases from J, with 4 bases between. The CDR3 nucleotides are TGTGCCACCAGTGATTTCCGAGAGCAGTTCTTC. Its translation: CATSDFREQFF.

The chain carries TRBV29-1 and TRBJ2-3, with a weak D call TRBD1 (5 bases). Trimming took 7 bases from V and 0 from J, leaving 17 bases between them. Per germline, CDR1 SQVTM and CDR2 ANQGSEA. The CDR3 totals 15 residues. CDR3 loop: CSAEGHLVSTDTQYF. Written as DNA, the CDR3 is TGCAGCGCCGAAGGACACCTCGTTAGCACAGATACGCAGTATTTT.

This clonotype appeared a few times. V and J are TRBV13 and TRBJ2-3; possible D gene TRBD1, 5 bases. In germline, CDR1 is PRHDT, CDR2 FYEKMQ (reference sequence). The germline V and J ends were trimmed by 2 bases and 2 bases, with 14 bases remaining between them. The length of the CDR3 is 16 residues. This CDR3 is CASSLLTVTATDTQYF. DNA for the CDR3: TGTGCCAGCAGCTTACTGACAGTGACGGCCACAGATACGCAGTATTTT.

This clonotype was counted a few times. The genes are TRBV28 and TRBJ2-1; TRBD2 might be the D (5 bases). Looked up from germline, CDR1 is MDHEN and CDR2 is SYDVKM. The CDR3 has 15 residues. V was pared by 6 bases and J by 3 bases, with 15 bases between. CDR3 in amino acids: CASRPSSGRYNEQFF. Here the CDR3 DNA reads TGTGCCAGCAGGCCCTCGAGCGGACGCTACAATGAGCAGTTCTTC.

In nucleotides, the CDR3 is TGCGCCAGCAGCCCTAACCCAGGGATGGGGTTCTATGGCTACACCTTC. Its translation: CASSPNPGMGFYGYTF. The rearrangement links TRBV5-1 to TRBJ1-2; perhaps TRBD1 as D (5 bases). The CDR3 runs 16 residues. Germline assignment: CDR1 SGHRS and CDR2 YFSETQ. Trimming left V 4 bases short and J 4 bases short, with 20 bases between. Combining the CDR3 with reference TRBV5-1 and TRBJ1-2 gives the whole variable domain KAGVTQTPRYLIKTRGQQVTLSCSPISGHRSVSWYQQTPGQGLQFLFEYFSETQRNKGNFPGRFSGRQFSNSRSEMNVSTLELGDSALYLCASSPNPGMGFYGYTFGSGTRLTVV.

The sample holds a few counts of this clonotype. The rearrangement uses TRBV6-5 and TRBJ2-3, with TRBD2 matching 11 bases. Germline assignment: CDR1 MNHEY and CDR2 SVGAGI. This CDR3 contains 16 residues. Germline trimming cut 4 bases from V and 2 bases from J; bases unmatched to any gene: 5. The CDR3: CASSSRLAGYTDTQYF. The CDR3 coding sequence is TGTGCCAGCAGTTCGCGACTAGCGGGATACACAGATACGCAGTATTTT.

This clonotype showed up just a few times. The chain carries TRBV29-1 and TRBJ1-1; 7 positions agree with TRBD1. The CDR3 is 14 residues long. The V gene's germline CDR1 is SQVTM and CDR2 ANQGSEA. The junction had 9 bases not matched to a gene; V was cut back by 2 bases and J by 6 bases. The chain's CDR3 is CSVEIVQGRAEAFF. DNA of the CDR3: TGCAGCGTTGAAATTGTACAGGGGAGGGCTGAAGCTTTCTTT.

A few counts support this clonotype. J is TRBJ2-5 and V is TRBV29-1, with a possible D match to TRBD2 (6 bases). The CDR3 loop spans 12 amino acids. The ends were cut back, 4 bases at V and 3 bases at J, with 9 bases in the middle. From germline, CDR1 is SQVTM and CDR2 ANQGSEA. This chain's CDR3 is CSVGWREETQYF. In DNA, the CDR3 is TGCAGCGTTGGGTGGAGGGAAGAGACCCAGTACTTC. Variable domain in full (rest from reference TRBV29-1 and TRBJ2-5): SAVISQKPSRDICQRGTSLTIQCQVDSQVTMMFWYRQQPGQSLTLIATANQGSEATYESGFVIDKFPISRPNLTFSTLTVSNMSPEDSSIYLCSVGWREETQYFGPGTRLLVL.

This clonotype was detected only a few times. CDR3 in amino acids: CSALGQVNYGYTF. In nucleotides, the CDR3 is TGCAGTGCCCTGGGACAGGTCAACTATGGCTACACCTTC. The rearrangement uses TRBV20-1 and TRBJ1-2; 8 bases are a match to TRBD1. Germline trimming cut 6 bases from V and 2 bases from J; bases unmatched to any gene: 5. The germline gives CDR1 DFQATT, CDR2 SNEGSKA (reference sequence). This CDR3 comprises 13 residues.

This clonotype was counted a single time. The V gene is TRBV24-1, the J gene TRBJ2-3; a possible D gene is TRBD2 (6 bases). Looked up from germline, CDR1 is KGHDR and CDR2 is SFDVKD. V was pared by 3 bases and J by 1 base, with 13 bases between. CDR3 length: 16 amino acids. CDR3 in DNA: TGTGCCACCAGTGATCGGTACGGAGGGGGCACAGATACGCAGTATTTT. It translates to CATSDRYGGGTDTQYF.

The V and J genes are TRBV2 and TRBJ2-1; D possibly corresponds to TRBD2 (6 bases). Germline loops: CDR1 SNHLY, CDR2 FYNNEI. CDR3 length: 15 residues. The V end lost 7 bases, the J end lost 2 bases, and 15 bases lay between the germline ends. DNA of the CDR3: TGTGCCAGCACGGGGCTTAGCGGCACCTACAATGAGCAGTTCTTC. Its protein is CASTGLSGTYNEQFF.

This clonotype was found a few times. The genes are TRBV7-2 and TRBJ2-2; weak D call: TRBD2 (5 bases). V was clipped by 3 bases and J by 5 bases, with 13 bases between them. Looked up from germline, CDR1 is SGHTA and CDR2 is FQGNSA. The CDR3 is 15 amino acids. The CDR3 spells CASSLTTRGTGELFF. The CDR3 DNA follows: TGTGCCAGCAGCTTGACGACCCGAGGGACCGGGGAGCTGTTTTTT.

This clonotype was recorded a few times. The chain uses TRBV6-1 and TRBJ1-1, with a weak D call TRBD1 (5 bases). Germline V gene sequence: CDR1 MNHNS, CDR2 SASEGT. The CDR3 has 16 amino acids. Trimming removed 0 bases from V and 0 bases from J, with 11 bases in between. The CDR3 DNA follows: TGTGCCAGCAGTGAAGCGCCGGGGGAAATGAACACTGAAGCTTTCTTT. Amino acid sequence: CASSEAPGEMNTEAFF.

The rearrangement joins TRBV20-1 to TRBJ1-2, with 7 bases fitting TRBD1. Germline values: CDR1 DFQATT, CDR2 SNEGSKA (reference sequence). V trimming: 3 bases; J trimming: 6 bases; junction bases outside the gene matches: 10. The CDR3 spans 14 residues. The DNA of the CDR3 is TGCAGTGCTAGGTTTACACAGGGGTCTCATGGCTACACCTTC. Translation: CSARFTQGSHGYTF.

The table lists this clonotype with a few counts. The rearrangement links TRBV4-2 to TRBJ2-7; 11 nucleotides match TRBD1. J was trimmed by 5 bases and V by 0 bases; bases with no gene match: 6. Looked up from germline, CDR1 is LGHNA and CDR2 is YNFKEQ. The CDR3 length is 16 residues. The CDR3 DNA sequence: TGTGCCAGCAGCCAAGACGGACAGGGGGCGATTGACGAGCAGTACTTC. It codes for CASSQDGQGAIDEQYF.